This record looks at one T cell receptor beta chain sequence and its context. The source of the sample is a study of blood T cell repertoires in COVID-19. Whole-study context: Sources were T cells, B-cell-depleted T cells, or PBMCs; the material itself was cDNA or gDNA.

TCRdb's table, derived via immunoSEQ multiplex PCR, lists solely in-frame clones and lacks some. This sample has approximately 110,000 clones; less than 90% occur once, and the top ten carry around a sixth. The source is a woman between 55 and 75 years old with acute or convalescent COVID-19. Sequencing was done on a sample of peripheral blood.

The DNA for the CDR3 is TGTGCCATCAGTGTTCGGGAGCTGAACACCGGGGAGCTGTTTTTT. It is translated as CAISVRELNTGELFF. The V call is TRBV10-3, the J call TRBJ2-2, with a tentative D call TRBD2 (6 bases). The CDR3 covers 15 residues. Germline V CDR1 and CDR2: ENHRY, SYGVKD. The V end was cut by 4 bases, the J end by 1 base, with 10 bases between.